This T cell receptor (beta chain) was retrieved from a study of response to subunit inactivated influenza vaccine. Germline CDR1 reads MNHEY; CDR2 reads SVGAGI. The length of the CDR3 is 14 residues. V was clipped by 2 bases and J by 5 bases, with 12 bases between them. Overall study results and limits: New T cells are recruited in small numbers by each seasonal influenza vaccination, according to the authors' suggestion.

This clonotype showed up just a few times. No antigen is known for it. TCRdb re-called the RT-PCR reads through MiXCR, storing one row per CDR3 protein. The sample contains approximately 500,000 distinct CDR3 sequences, 10% to 15% of which appear only once. The TCR comes from a man over 45 who received an inactivated influenza vaccine. This material consisted of PBMCs from blood, taken roughly 6 weeks after vaccination. V usage is TRBV6-5 and J usage is TRBJ1-1; perhaps TRBD1 as D (6 bases). This chain's CDR3 is CASSYDPRGTEAFF. The CDR3 nucleotides read TGTGCCAGCAGTTACGACCCCAGGGGTACTGAAGCTTTCTTT.